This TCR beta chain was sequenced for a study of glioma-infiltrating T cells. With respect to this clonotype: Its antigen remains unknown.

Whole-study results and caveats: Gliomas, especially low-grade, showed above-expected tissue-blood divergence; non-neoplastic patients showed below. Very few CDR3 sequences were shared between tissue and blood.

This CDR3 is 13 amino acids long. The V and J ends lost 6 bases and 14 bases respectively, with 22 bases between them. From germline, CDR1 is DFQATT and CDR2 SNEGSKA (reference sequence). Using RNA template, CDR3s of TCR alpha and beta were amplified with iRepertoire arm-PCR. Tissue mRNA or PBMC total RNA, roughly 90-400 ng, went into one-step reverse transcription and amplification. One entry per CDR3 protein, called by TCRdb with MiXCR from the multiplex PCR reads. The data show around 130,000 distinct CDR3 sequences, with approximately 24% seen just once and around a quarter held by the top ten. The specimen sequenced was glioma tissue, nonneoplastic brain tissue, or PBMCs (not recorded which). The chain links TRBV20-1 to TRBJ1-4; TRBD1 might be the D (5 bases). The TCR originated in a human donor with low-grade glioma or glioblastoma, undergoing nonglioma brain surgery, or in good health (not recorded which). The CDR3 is CSAHGGIALRLFF. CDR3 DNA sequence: TGCAGTGCCCACGGGGGGATTGCCTTGAGGCTGTTTTTT.